This TCR beta chain was recorded in a study of shared clonotypes between healthy human individuals. Concerning this clone itself: What it binds is not known.

Positive CCR7 selection of CD45RO-negative cells yielded the naive CD8 cells, and terminally differentiated effector memory CD45RA+ cells were excluded. General observations from the study: Naive subsets, compared against memory subsets, generally had larger estimated richness values. Compared with clonotypes that all four donors shared, non-shared clonotypes had lower generation probabilities.

The V and J ends lost 4 bases and 0 bases respectively, with 17 bases between them. CDR1 is SGHTS and CDR2 is YDEGEE in the germline V gene. The CDR3 sequence is 17 residues long. The repertoire was sequenced with immunoSEQ multiplex PCR; TCRdb's copy has only in-frame clones and lacks some. The profile covers about 2.1 million clones, with around 93% appearing a single time and 1.5% to 2% taken by the ten largest. The sequencing sample was made of naive CD8+ T cells from PBMCs. The chain employs TRBV5-8 and TRBJ2-1; the D gene is possibly TRBD2 (5 bases). The sequence came from a young man in good health. Some clones in this sample may be carry-over from other donors' samples. CDR3 DNA: TGTGCCAGCAGCCCTTTTCGGACTTTGAGCTCCTACAATGAGCAGTTCTTC. Translation gives CASSPFRTLSSYNEQFF.